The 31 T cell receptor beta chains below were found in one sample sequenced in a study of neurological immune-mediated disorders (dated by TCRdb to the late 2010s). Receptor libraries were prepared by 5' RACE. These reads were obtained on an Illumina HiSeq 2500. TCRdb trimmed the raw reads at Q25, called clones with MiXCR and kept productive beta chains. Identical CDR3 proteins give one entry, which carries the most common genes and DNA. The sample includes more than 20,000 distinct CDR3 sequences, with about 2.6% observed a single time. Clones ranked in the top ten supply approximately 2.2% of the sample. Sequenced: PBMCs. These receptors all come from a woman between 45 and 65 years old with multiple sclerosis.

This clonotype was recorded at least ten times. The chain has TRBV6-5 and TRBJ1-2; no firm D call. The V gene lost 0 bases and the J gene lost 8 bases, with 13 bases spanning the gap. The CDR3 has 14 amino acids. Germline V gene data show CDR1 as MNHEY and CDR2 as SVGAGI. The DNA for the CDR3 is TGTGCCAGCAGTTACTCTCGACAAGGTGTGGGCTACACCTTC. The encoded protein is CASSYSRQGVGYTF.

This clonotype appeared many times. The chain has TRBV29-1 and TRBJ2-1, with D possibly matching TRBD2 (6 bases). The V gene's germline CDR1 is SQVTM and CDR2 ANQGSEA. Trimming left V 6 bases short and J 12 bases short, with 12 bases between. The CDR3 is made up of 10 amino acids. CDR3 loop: CSVARDSQFF. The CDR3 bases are TGCAGCGTCGCTCGGGACTCGCAGTTCTTC.

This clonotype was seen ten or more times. CDR3 nucleotide sequence: TGTGCCAGCAGTGAACTGGCTAGCGGGGGTTCGGTGGATACGCAGTATTTT. It translates to CASSELASGGSVDTQYF. The rearrangement links TRBV6-1 to TRBJ2-3; 10 bases fit TRBD2. V shed 2 bases, J shed 6 bases, and the junction held 11 bases outside the gene matches. The germline V gene encodes CDR1 MNHNS and CDR2 SASEGT. The CDR3 contains 17 residues.

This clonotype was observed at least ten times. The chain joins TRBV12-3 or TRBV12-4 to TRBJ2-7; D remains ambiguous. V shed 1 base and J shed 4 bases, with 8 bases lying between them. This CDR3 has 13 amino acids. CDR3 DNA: TGTGCCAGCAGTTTAGGACACCAGTACGAGCAGTACTTC. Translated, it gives CASSLGHQYEQYF.

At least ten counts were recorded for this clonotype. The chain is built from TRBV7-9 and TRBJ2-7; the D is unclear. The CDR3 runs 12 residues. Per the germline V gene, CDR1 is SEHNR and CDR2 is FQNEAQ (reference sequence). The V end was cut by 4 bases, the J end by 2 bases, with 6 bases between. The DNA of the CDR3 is TGTGCCAGCAGCTACGACCCCTACGAGCAGTACTTC. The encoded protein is CASSYDPYEQYF.

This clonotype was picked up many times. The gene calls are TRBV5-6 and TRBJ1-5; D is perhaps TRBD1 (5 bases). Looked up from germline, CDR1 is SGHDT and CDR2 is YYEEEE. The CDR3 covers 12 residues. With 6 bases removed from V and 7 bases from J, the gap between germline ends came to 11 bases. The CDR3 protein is CASTGLGQPQHF. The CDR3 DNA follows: TGTGCCAGCACAGGGCTTGGGCAGCCCCAGCATTTT.

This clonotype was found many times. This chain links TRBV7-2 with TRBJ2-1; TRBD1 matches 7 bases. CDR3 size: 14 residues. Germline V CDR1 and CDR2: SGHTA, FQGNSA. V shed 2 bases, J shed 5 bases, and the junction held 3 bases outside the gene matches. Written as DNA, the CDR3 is TGTGCCAGCAGCTTAAGACAGGGACACAATGAGCAGTTCTTC. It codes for CASSLRQGHNEQFF.

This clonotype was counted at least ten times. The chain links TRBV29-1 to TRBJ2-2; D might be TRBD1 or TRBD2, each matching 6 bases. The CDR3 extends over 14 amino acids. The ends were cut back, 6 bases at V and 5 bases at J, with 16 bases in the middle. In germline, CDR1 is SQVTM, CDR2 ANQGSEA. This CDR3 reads CSVLTGRWTGELFF. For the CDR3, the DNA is TGCAGCGTATTAACAGGGAGGTGGACCGGGGAGCTGTTTTTT.

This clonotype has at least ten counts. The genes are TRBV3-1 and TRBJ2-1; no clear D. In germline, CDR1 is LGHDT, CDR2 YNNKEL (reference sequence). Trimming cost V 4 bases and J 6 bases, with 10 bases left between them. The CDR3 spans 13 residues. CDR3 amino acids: CASSPPGGNEQFF. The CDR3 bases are TGTGCCAGCAGCCCCCCGGGCGGCAATGAGCAGTTCTTC.

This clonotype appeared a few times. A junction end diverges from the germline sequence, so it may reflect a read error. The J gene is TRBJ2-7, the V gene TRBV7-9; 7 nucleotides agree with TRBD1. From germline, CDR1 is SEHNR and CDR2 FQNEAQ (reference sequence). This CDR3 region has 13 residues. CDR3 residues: CTSSSGQYYEQYF. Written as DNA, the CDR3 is TGTACCAGCAGCTCGGGACAGTACTACGAGCAGTACTTC.

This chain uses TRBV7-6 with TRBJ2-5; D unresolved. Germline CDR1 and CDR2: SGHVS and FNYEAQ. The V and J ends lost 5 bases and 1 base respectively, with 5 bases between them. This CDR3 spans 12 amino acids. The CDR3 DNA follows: TGTGCCAGCAGCACTTCCCAAGAGACCCAGTACTTC. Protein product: CASSTSQETQYF.

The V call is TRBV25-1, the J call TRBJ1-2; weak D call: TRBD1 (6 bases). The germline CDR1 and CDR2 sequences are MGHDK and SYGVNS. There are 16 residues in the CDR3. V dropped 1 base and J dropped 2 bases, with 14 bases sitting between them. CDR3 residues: CASSELGAGVNYGYTF. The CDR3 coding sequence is TGTGCCAGCAGTGAATTAGGGGCAGGGGTGAACTATGGCTACACCTTC.

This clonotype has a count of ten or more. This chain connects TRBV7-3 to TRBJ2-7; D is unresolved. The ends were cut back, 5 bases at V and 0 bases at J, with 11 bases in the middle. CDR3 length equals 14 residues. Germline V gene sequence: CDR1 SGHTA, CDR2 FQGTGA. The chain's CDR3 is CASSPSASSYEQYF. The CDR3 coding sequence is TGTGCCAGCAGCCCCAGCGCTTCCTCCTACGAGCAGTACTTC.

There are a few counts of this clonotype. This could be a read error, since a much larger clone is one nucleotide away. CDR3 sequence (DNA): TGTGCCAGCAGTTTAGCCGGGGCTAGAGGGAACTACGAGCAGTACTTC. Encoded protein: CASSLAGARGNYEQYF. The chain carries TRBV28 and TRBJ2-7; either TRBD1 or TRBD2 may supply D (5 bases each). Trimming removed 2 bases from V and 3 bases from J, with 17 bases in between. The V gene's germline CDR1 is MDHEN and CDR2 SYDVKM. CDR3 length: 16 residues. The variable domain in full, with the rest retrieved from reference TRBV28 and TRBJ2-7, is DVKVTQSSRYLVKRTGEKVFLECVQDMDHENMFWYRQDPGLGLRLIYFSYDVKMKEKGDIPEGYSVSREKKERFSLILESASTNQTSMYLCASSLAGARGNYEQYFGPGTRLTVT.

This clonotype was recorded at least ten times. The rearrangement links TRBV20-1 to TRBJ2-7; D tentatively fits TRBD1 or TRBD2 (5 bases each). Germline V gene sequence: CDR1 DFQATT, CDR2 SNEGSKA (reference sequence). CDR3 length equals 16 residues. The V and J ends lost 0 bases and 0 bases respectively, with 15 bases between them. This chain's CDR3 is CSARDLAGTLSYEQYF. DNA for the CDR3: TGCAGTGCTAGAGATCTTGCTGGGACCCTCTCCTACGAGCAGTACTTC.

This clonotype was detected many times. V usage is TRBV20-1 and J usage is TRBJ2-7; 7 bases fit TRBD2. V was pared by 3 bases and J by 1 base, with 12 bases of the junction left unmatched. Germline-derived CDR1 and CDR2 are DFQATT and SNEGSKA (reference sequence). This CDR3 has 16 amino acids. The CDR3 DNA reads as TGCAGTGCTAGGGGTCCCCTGGCGGGGGTTTCCTACGAGCAGTACTTC. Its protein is CSARGPLAGVSYEQYF.

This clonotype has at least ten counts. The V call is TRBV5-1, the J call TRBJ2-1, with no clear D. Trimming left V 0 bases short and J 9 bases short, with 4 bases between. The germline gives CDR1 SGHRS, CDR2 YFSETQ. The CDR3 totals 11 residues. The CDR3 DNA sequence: TGCGCCAGCAGCTTGGGGGGTGAGCAGTTCTTC. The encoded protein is CASSLGGEQFF.

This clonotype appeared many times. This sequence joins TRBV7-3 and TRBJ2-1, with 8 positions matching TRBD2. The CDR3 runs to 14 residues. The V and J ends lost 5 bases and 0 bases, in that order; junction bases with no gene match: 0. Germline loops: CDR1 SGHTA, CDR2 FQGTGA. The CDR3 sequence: CASSGTSSYNEQFF. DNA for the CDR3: TGTGCCAGCAGCGGGACTAGCTCCTACAATGAGCAGTTCTTC.

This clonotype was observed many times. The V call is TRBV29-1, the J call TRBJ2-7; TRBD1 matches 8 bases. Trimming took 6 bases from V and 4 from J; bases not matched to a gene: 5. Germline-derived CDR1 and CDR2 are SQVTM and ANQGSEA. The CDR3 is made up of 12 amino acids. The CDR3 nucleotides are TGCAGCGTACGACAGGGGCAGTACGAGCAGTACTTC. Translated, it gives CSVRQGQYEQYF.

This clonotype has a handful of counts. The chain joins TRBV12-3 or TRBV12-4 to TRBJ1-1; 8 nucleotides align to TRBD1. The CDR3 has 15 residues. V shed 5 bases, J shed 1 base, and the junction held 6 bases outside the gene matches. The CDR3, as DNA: TGTGCCAGCAGTGTACCGGGACAGGAGAACACTGAAGCTTTCTTT. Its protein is CASSVPGQENTEAFF.

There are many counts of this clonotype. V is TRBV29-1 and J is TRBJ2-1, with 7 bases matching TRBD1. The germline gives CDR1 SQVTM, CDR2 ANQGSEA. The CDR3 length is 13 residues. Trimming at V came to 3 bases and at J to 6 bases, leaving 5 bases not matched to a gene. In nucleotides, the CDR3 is TGCAGCGTTGAGTCGGGGACAGTCAATGAGCAGTTCTTC. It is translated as CSVESGTVNEQFF.

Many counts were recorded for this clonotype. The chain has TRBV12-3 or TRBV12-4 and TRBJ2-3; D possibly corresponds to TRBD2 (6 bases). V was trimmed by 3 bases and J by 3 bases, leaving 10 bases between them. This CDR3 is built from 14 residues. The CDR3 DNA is TGTGCCAGCAGTTTGCGGGATTTAACAGATACGCAGTATTTT. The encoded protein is CASSLRDLTDTQYF.

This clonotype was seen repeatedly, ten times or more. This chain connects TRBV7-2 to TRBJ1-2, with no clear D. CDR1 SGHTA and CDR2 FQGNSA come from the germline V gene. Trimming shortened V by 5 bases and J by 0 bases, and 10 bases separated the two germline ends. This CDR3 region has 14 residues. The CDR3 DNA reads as TGTGCCAGCAGCATCGACACCGCTAACTATGGCTACACCTTC. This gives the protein CASSIDTANYGYTF. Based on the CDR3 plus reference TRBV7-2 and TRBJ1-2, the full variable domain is GAGVSQSPSNKVTEKGKDVELRCDPISGHTALYWYRQSLGQGLEFLIYFQGNSAPDKSGLPSDRFSAERTGGSVSTLTIQRTQQEDSAVYLCASSIDTANYGYTFGSGTRLTVV.

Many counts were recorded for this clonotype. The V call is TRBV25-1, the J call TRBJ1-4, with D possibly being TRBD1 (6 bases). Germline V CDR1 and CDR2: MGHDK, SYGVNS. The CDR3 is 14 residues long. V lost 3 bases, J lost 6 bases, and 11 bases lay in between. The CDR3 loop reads CASSEEGGHEKLFF. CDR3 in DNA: TGTGCCAGCAGTGAGGAGGGGGGCCATGAAAAACTGTTTTTT.

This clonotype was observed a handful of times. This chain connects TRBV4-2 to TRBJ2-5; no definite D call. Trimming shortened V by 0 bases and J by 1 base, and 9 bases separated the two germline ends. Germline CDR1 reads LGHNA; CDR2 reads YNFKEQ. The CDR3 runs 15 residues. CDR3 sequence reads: CASSQDRALQETQYF. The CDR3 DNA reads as TGTGCCAGCAGCCAAGATCGGGCACTCCAAGAGACCCAGTACTTC.

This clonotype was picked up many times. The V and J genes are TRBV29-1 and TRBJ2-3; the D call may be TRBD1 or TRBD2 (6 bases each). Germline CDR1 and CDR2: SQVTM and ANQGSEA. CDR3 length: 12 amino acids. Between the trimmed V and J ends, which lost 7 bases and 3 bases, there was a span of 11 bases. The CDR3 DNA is TGCAGCGGGAGGGGGAGGACAGATACGCAGTATTTT. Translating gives CSGRGRTDTQYF.

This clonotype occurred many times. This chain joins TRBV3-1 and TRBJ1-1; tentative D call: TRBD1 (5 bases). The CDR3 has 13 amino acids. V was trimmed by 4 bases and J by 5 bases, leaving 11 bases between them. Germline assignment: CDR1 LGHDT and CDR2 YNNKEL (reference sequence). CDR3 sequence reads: CASSRMWGTEAFF. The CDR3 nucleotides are TGTGCCAGCAGCCGGATGTGGGGGACTGAAGCTTTCTTT.

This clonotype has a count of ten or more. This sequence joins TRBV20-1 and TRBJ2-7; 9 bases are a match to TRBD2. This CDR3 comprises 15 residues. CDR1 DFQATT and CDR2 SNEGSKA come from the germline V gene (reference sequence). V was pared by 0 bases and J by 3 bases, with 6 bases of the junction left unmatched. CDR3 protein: CSARDLLAGSYEQYF. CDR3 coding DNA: TGCAGTGCTAGAGACCTCCTAGCGGGGAGCTACGAGCAGTACTTC.

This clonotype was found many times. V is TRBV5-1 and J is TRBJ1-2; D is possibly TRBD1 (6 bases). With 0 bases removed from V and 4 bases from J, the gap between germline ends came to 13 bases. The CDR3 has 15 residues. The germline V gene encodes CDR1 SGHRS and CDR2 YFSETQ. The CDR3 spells CASSLALGQSYGYTF. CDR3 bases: TGCGCCAGCAGCTTGGCCCTCGGACAGTCCTATGGCTACACCTTC.

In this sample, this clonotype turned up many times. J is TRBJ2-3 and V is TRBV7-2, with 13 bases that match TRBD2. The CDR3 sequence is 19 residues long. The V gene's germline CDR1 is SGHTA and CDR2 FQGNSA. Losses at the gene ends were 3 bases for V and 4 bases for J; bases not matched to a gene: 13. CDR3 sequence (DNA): TGTGCCAGCAGCTTGCCTAGGTCACTAGCGGGAGGGTCCGCAGATACGCAGTATTTT. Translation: CASSLPRSLAGGSADTQYF.

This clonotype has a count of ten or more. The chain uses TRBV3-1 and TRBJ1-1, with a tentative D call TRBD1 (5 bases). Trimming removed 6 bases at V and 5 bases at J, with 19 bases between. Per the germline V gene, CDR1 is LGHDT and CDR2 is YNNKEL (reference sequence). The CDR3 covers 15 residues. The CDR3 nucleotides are TGTGCCAGCAGACGCGCCGGGACGGTTGGTACTGAAGCTTTCTTT. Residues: CASRRAGTVGTEAFF.